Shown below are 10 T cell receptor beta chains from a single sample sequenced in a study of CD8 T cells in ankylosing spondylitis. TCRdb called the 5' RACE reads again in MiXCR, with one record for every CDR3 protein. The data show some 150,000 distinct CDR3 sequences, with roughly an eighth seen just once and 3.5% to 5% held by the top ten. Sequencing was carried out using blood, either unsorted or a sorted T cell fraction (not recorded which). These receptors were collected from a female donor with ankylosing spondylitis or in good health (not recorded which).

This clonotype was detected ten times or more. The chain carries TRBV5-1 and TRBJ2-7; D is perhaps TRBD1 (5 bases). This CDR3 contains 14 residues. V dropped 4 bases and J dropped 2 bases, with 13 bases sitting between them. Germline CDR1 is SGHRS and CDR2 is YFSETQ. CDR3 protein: CASSTTAPAYEQYF. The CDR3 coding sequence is TGCGCCAGCAGCACGACAGCTCCTGCCTACGAGCAGTACTTC.

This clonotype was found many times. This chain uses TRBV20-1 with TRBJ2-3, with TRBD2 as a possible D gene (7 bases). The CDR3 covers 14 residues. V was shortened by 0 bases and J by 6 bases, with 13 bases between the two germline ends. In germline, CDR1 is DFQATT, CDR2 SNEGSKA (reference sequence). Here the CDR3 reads CSARENGGRDTQYF. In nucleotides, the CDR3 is TGCAGTGCTAGAGAAAACGGGGGGCGGGATACGCAGTATTTT.

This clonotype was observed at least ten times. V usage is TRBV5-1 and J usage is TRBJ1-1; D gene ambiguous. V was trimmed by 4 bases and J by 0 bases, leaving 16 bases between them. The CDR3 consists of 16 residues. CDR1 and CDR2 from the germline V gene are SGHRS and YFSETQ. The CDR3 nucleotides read TGCGCCAGCAGCACCCGGGCCGAGAAGATGAACACTGAAGCTTTCTTT. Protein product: CASSTRAEKMNTEAFF.

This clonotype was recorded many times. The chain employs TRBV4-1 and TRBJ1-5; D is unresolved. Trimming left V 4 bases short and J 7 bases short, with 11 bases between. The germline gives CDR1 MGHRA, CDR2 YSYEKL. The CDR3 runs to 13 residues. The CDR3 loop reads CASSPPDGQPQHF. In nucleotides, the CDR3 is TGCGCCAGCAGCCCGCCTGACGGCCAGCCCCAGCATTTT.

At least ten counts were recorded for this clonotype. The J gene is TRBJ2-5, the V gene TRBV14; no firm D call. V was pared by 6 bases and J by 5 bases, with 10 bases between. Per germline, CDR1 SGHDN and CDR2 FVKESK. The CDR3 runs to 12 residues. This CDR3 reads CASSSPMETQYF. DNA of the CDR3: TGTGCCAGCAGTTCCCCGATGGAGACCCAGTACTTC.

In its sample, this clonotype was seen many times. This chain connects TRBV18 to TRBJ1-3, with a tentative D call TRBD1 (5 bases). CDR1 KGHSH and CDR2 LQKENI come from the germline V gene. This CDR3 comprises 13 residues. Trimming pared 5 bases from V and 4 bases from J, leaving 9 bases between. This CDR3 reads CASSSAGGNTIYF. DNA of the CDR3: TGTGCCAGCTCATCGGCAGGGGGAAACACCATATATTTT.

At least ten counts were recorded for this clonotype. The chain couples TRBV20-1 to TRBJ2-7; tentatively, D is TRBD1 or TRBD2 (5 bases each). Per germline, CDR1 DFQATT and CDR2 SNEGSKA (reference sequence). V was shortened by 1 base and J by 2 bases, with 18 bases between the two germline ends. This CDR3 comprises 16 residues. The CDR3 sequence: CSARAGTASTTYEQYF. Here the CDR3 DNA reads TGCAGTGCTAGAGCCGGGACCGCATCGACGACCTACGAGCAGTACTTC.

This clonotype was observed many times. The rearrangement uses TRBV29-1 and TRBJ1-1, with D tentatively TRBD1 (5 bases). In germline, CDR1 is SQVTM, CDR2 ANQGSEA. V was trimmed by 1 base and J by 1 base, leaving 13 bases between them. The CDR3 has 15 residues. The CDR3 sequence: CSVEGGVGTNTEAFF. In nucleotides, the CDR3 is TGCAGCGTTGAAGGCGGAGTTGGGACGAACACTGAAGCTTTCTTT.

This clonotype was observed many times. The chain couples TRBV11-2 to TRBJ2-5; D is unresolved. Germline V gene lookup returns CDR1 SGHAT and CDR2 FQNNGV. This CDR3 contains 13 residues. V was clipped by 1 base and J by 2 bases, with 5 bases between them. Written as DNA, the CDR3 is TGTGCCAGCAGCTTAGTTAGGCAAGAGACCCAGTACTTC. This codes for CASSLVRQETQYF.

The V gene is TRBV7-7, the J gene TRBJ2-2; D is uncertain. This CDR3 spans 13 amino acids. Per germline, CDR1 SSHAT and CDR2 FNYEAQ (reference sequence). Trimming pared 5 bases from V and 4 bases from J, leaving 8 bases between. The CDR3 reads CASSMEPTGELFF. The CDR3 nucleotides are TGTGCCAGCAGCATGGAGCCCACCGGGGAGCTGTTTTTT.